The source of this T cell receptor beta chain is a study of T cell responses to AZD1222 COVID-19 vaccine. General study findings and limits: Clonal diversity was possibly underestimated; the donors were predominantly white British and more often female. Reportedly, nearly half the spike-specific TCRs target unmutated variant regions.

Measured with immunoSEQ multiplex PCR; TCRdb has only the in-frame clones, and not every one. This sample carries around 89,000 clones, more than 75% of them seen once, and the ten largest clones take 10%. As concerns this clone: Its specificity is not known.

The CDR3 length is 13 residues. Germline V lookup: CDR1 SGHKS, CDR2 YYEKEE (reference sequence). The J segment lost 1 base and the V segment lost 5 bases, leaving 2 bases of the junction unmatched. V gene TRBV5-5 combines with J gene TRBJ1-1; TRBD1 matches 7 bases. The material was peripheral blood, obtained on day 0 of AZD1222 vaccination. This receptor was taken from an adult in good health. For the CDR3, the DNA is TGTGCCAGCAGGCAGGGGGGGAACACTGAAGCTTTCTTT. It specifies CASRQGGNTEAFF.